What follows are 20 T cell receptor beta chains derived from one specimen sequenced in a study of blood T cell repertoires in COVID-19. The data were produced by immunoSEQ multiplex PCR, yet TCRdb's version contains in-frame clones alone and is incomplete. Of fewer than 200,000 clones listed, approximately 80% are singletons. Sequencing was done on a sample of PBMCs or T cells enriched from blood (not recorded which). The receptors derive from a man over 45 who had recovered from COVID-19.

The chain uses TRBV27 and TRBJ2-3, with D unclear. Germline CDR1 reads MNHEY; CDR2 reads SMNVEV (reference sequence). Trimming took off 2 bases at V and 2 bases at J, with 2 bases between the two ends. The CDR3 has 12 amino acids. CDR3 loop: CASSLLTDTQYF. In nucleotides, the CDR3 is TGTGCCAGCAGTTTACTCACAGATACGCAGTATTTT.

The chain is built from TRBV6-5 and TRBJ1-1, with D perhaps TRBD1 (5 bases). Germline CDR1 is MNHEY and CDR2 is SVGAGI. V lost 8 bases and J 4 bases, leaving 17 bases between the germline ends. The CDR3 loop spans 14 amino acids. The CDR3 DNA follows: TGTGCCAGCTCACGGGGGAATCACGGCACTGAAGCTTTCTTT. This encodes CASSRGNHGTEAFF.

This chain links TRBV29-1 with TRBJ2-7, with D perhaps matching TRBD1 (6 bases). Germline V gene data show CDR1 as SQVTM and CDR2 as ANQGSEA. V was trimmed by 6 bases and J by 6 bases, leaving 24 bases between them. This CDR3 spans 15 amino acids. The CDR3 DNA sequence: TGCAGCGTCCGAATGGGGTGGACAGTCCTCAGCGAGCAGTACTTC. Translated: CSVRMGWTVLSEQYF.

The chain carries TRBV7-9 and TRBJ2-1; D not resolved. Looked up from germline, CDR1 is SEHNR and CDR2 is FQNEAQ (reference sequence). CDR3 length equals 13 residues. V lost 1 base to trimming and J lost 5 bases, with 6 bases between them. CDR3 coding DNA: TGTGCCAGCAGCTTAGGTATCCACAATGAGCAGTTCTTC. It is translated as CASSLGIHNEQFF.

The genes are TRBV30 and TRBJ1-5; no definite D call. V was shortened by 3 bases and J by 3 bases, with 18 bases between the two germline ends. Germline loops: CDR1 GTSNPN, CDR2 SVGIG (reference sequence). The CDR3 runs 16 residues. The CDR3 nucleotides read TGTGCCTGGAGCCGACAACTTACGTTGATCAATCAGCCCCAGCATTTT. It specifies CAWSRQLTLINQPQHF.

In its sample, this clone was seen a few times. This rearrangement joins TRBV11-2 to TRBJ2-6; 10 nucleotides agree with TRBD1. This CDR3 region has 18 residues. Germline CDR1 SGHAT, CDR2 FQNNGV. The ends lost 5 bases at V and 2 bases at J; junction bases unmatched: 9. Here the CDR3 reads CASSRLRQGAPGANVLTF. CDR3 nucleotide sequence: TGTGCCAGCAGCCGATTGAGACAGGGGGCGCCTGGGGCCAACGTCCTGACTTTC.

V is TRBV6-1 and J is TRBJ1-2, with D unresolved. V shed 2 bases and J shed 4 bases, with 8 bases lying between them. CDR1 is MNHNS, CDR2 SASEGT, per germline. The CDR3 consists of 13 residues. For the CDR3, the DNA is TGTGCCAGCAGTGAAAGCACTACCTATGGCTACACCTTC. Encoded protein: CASSESTTYGYTF.

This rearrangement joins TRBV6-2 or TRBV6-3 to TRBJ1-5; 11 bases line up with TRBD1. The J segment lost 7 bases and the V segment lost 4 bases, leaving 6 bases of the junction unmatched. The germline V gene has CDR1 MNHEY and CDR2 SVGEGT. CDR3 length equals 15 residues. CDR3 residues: CASSWGQGGRQPQHF. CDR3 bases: TGTGCCAGCAGTTGGGGACAGGGGGGGAGGCAGCCCCAGCATTTT.

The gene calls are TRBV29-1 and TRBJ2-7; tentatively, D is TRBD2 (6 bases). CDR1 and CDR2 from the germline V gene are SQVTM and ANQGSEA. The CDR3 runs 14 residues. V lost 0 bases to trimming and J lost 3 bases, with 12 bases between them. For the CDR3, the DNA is TGCAGCGTTGAAGAGAGGAAGGGAGGCTACGAGCAGTACTTC. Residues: CSVEERKGGYEQYF.

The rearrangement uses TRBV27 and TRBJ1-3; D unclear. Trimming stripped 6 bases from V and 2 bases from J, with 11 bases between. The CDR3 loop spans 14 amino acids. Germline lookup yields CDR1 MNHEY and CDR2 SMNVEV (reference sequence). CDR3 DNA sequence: TGTGCCAGCAGAGCCCGCGCCCCTGGAAACACCATATATTTT. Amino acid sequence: CASRARAPGNTIYF.

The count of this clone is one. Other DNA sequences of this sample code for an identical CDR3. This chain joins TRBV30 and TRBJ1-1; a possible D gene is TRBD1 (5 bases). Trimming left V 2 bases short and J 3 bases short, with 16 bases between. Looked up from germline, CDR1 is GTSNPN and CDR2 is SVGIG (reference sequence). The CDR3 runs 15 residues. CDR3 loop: CAWSRGKGRYTEAFF. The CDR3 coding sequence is TGTGCCTGGAGTAGGGGCAAGGGGAGGTACACTGAAGCTTTCTTT.

DNA for the CDR3: TGTGCCTGGAGTGTACTAGGGACAAGCCGGGAGACCCAGTACTTC. The encoded protein is CAWSVLGTSRETQYF. This chain links TRBV30 with TRBJ2-5; possibly TRBD1 for D (6 bases). The CDR3 sequence is 15 residues long. The germline V gene encodes CDR1 GTSNPN and CDR2 SVGIG (reference sequence). Trimming stripped 0 bases from V and 5 bases from J, with 16 bases between.

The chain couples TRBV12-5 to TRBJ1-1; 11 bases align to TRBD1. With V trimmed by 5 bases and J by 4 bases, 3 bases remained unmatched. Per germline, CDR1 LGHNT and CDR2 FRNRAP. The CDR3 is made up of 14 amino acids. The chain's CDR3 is CASGRTGGITEAFF. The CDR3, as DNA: TGTGCTAGTGGTCGGACAGGGGGCATCACTGAAGCTTTCTTT.

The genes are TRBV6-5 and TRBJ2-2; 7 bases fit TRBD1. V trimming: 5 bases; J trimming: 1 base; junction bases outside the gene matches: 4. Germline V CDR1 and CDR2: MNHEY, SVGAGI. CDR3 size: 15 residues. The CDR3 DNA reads TGTGCCAGCAGTCCATGGACAGGGAACACCGGGGAGCTGTTTTTT. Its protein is CASSPWTGNTGELFF.

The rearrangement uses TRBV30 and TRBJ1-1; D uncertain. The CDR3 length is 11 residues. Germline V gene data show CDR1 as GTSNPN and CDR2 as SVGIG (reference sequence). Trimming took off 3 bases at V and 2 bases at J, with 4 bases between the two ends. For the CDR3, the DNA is TGTGCCTGGAGACAAAACACTGAAGCTTTCTTT. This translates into CAWRQNTEAFF.

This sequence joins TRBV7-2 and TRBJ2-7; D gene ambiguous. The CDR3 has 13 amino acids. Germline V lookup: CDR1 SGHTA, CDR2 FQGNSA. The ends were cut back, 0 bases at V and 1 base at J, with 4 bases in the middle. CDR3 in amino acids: CASSLAVSYEQYF. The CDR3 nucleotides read TGTGCCAGCAGCTTAGCCGTTTCCTACGAGCAGTACTTC.

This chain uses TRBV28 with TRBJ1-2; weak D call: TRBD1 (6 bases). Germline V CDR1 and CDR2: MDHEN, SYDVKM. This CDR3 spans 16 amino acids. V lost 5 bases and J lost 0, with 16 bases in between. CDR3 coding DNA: TGTGCCAGCAGTACGATCCGGGACAACGCTAACTATGGCTACACCTTC. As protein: CASSTIRDNANYGYTF.

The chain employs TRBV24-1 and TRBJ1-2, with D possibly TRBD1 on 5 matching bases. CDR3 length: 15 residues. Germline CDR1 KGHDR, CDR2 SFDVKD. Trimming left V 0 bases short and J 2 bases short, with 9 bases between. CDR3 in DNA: TGTGCCACCAGTGATTTGCGGGAGGGGAACTATGGCTACACCTTC. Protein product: CATSDLREGNYGYTF.

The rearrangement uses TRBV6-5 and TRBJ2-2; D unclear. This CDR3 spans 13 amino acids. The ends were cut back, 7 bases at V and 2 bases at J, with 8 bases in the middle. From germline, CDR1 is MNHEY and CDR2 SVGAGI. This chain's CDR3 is CASIKPNTGELFF. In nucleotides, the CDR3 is TGTGCCAGCATCAAGCCCAACACCGGGGAGCTGTTTTTT.

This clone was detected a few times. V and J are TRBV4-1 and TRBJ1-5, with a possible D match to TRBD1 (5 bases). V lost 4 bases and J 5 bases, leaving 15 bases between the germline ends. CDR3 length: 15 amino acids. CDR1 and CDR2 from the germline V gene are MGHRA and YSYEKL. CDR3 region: CASSPSGGNYQPQHF. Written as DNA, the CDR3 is TGCGCCAGCAGCCCCTCCGGGGGGAACTATCAGCCCCAGCATTTT.